This TCR beta chain derives from a study of read filtering for tumor transcriptome and immune sequencing. About the research overall: Revised staging placed roughly eight patients in R-ISS I, around 15 in II, about seven in III. DNase treatment preceded whole-transcriptome library preparation.

This library used 300 to 450 ng RNA and molecular barcoded adaptors spanning alpha/delta and beta/gamma chains. TCRdb analysed the reads with MiXCR anew, one entry per CDR3 protein. The repertoire consists of approximately 57,000 distinct CDR3 sequences, with 9% to 15% occurring once and the leading ten covering 16%. V lost 6 bases to trimming and J lost 7 bases; unmatched junction nucleotides: 7. Looked up from germline, CDR1 is SGHTA and CDR2 is FQGNSA. There are 14 residues in the CDR3. This clonotype appeared many times. Its antigen is still unknown. Study-wide results and caveats: Correlation between methods rose after single-read clonotypes were removed. Sorted CD138-negative bone marrow cells were not purified T cells.

This rearrangement joins TRBV7-2 to TRBJ2-1, with 9 nucleotides matching TRBD1. This TCR came from a donor older than 35 with multiple myeloma. Sample: a population of CD138-negative cells sorted from bone marrow. The CDR3: CASRVRDRANEQFF. DNA for the CDR3: TGTGCCAGCAGGGTGAGGGACAGGGCGAATGAGCAGTTCTTC.